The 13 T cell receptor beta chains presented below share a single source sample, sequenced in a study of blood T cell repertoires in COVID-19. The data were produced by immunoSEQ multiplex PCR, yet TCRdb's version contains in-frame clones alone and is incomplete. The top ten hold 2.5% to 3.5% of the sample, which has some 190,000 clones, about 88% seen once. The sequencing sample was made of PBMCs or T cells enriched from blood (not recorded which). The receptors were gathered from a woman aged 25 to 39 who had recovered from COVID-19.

Here the CDR3 reads CASTSGTGAYEQYF. The CDR3, as DNA: TGTGCCAGCACCTCAGGGACAGGGGCCTACGAGCAGTACTTC. The rearrangement joins TRBV28 to TRBJ2-7; 10 nucleotides agree with TRBD1. J lost 2 bases, V lost 7 bases, and 5 bases had no gene match. This CDR3 is built from 14 residues. Germline V gene data show CDR1 as MDHEN and CDR2 as SYDVKM.

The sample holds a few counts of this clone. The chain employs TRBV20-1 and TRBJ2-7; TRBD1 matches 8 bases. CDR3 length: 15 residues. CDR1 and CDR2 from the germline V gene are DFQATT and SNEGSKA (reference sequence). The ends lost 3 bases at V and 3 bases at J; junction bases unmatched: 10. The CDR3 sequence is CSASVFPTGDYEQYF. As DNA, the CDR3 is TGCAGTGCTAGTGTCTTCCCGACAGGGGACTACGAGCAGTACTTC.

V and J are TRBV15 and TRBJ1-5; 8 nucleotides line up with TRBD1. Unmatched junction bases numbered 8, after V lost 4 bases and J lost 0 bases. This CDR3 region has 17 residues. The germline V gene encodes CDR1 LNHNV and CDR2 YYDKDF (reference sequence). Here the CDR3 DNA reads TGTGCCACCAGCATCGGACAGGGATTCGTTAGCAATCAGCCCCAGCATTTT. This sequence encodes CATSIGQGFVSNQPQHF. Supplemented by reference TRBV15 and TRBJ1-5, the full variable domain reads DAMVIQNPRYQVTQFGKPVTLSCSQTLNHNVMYWYQQKSSQAPKLLFHYYDKDFNNEADTPDNFQSRRPNTSFCFLDIRSPGLGDTAMYLCATSIGQGFVSNQPQHFGDGTRLSIL.

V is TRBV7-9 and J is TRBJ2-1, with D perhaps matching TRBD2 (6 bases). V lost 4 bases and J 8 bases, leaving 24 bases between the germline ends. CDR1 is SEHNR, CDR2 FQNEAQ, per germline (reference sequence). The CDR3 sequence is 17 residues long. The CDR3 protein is CASSSGLGRRGDDEQFF. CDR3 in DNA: TGTGCCAGCAGCTCAGGACTTGGGCGGCGGGGCGATGATGAGCAGTTCTTC. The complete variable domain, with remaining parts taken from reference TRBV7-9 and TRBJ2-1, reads DTGVSQNPRHKITKRGQNVTFRCDPISEHNRLYWYRQTLGQGPEFLTYFQNEAQLEKSRLLSDRFSAERPKGSFSTLEIQRTEQGDSAMYLCASSSGLGRRGDDEQFFGPGTRLTVL.

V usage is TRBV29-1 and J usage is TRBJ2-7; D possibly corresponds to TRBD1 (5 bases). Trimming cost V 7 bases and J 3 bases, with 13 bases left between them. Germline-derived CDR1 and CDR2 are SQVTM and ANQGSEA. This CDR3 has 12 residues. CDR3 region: CSALWGVYEQYF. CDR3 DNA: TGCAGCGCCTTGTGGGGCGTCTACGAGCAGTACTTC.

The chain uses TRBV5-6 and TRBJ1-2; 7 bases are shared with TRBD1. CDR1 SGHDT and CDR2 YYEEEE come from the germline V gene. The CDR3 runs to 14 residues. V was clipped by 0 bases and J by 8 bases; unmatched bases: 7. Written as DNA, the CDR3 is TGTGCCAGCAGCTTGGCAGGGACAGCTGGGGGCTACACCTTC. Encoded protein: CASSLAGTAGGYTF. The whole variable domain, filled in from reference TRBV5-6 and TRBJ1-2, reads DAGVTQSPTHLIKTRGQQVTLRCSPKSGHDTVSWYQQALGQGPQFIFQYYEEEERQRGNFPDRFSGHQFPNYSSELNVNALLLGDSALYLCASSLAGTAGGYTFGSGTRLTVV.

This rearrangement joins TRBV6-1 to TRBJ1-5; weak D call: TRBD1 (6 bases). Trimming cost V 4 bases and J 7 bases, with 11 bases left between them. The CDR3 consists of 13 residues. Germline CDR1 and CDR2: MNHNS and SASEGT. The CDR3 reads CASSVTGWQPQHF. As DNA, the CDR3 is TGTGCCAGCAGTGTTACAGGGTGGCAGCCCCAGCATTTT.

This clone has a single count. CDR3 sequence: CASSLRGSGGLDTQYF. As DNA, the CDR3 is TGTGCCAGCAGCCTTCGGGGTAGCGGGGGTTTGGATACGCAGTATTTT. The rearrangement links TRBV3-1 (or the pseudogene TRBV3-2) to TRBJ2-3; 9 bases are shared with TRBD2. Germline CDR1 is LGHDT and CDR2 is YNNKEL (reference sequence). This CDR3 comprises 16 residues. Unmatched junction bases numbered 11, after V lost 4 bases and J lost 6 bases.

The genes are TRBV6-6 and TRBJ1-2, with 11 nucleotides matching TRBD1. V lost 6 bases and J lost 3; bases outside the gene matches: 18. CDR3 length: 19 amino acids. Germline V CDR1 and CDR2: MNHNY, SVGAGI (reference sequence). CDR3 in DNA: TGTGCCAGCAGCTCGGACAGGGGGCTATCAGTTGGGGGAGACTATGGCTACACCTTC. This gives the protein CASSSDRGLSVGGDYGYTF.

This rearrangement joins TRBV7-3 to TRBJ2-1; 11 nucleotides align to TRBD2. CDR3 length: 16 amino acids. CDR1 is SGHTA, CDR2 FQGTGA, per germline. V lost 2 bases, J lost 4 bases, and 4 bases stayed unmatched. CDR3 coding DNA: TGTGCCAGCAGCTTAGAGGGGACTAGCGGTTACAATGAGCAGTTCTTC. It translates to CASSLEGTSGYNEQFF.

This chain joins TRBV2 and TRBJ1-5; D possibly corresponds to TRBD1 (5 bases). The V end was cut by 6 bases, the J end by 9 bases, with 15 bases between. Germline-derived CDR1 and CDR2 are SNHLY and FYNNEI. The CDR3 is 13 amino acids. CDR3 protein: CASRGGTPGPQHF. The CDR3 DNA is TGTGCCAGCAGGGGAGGGACGCCGGGGCCCCAGCATTTT. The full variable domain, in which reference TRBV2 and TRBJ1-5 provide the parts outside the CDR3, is EPEVTQTPSHQVTQMGQEVILRCVPISNHLYFYWYRQILGQKVEFLVSFYNNEISEKSEIFDDQFSVERPDGSNFTLKIRSTKLEDSAMYFCASRGGTPGPQHFGDGTRLSIL.

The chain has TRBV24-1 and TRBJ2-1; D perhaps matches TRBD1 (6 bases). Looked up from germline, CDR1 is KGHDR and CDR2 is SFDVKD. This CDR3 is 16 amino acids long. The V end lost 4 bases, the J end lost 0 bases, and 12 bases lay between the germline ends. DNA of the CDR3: TGTGCCACCAGTGACTACAGGGCGAACTCCTACAATGAGCAGTTCTTC. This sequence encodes CATSDYRANSYNEQFF.

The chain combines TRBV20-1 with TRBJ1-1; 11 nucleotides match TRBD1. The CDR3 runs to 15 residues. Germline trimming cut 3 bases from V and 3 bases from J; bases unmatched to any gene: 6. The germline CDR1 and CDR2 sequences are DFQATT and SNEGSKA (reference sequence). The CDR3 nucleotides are TGCAGTGCTAGTGGACAGGGGGCAATGGACACTGAAGCTTTCTTT. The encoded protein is CSASGQGAMDTEAFF.